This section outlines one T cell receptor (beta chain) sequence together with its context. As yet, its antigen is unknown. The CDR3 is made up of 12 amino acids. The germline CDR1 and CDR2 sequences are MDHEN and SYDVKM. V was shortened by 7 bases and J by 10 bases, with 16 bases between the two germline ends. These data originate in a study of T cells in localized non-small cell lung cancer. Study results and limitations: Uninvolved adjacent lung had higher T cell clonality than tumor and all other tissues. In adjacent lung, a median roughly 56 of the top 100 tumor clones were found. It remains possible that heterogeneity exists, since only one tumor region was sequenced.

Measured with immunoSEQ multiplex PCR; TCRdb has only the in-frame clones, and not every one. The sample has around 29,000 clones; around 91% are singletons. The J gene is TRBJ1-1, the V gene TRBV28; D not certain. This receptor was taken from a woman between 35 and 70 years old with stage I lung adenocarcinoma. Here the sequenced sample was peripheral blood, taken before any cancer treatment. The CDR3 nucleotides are TGTGCCAGCACCTCCGGAGGTTACTTAGCTTTCTTT. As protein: CASTSGGYLAFF.